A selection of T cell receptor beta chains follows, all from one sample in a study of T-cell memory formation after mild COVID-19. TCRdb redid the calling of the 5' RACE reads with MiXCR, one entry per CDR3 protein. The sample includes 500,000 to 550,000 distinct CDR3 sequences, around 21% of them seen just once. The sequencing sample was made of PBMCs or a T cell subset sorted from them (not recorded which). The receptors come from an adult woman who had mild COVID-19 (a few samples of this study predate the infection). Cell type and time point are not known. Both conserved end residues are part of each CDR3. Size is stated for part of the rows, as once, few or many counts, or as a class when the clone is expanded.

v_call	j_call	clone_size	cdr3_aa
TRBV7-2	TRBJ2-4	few	CASSPPGIQYF
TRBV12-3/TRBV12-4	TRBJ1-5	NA	CASSLPPGASQPQHF
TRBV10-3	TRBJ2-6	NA	CAISVDPRPRGTGANVLTF
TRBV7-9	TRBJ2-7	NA	CASSLVGNVDREQYF
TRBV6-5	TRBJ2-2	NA	CASSTGITGELFF
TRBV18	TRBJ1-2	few	CASSPTGDGLYGYTF
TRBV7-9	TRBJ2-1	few	CASSLAGAVAYNEQFF
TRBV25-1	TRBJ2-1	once	CASSGVGGPGNEQFF
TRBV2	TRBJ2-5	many	CASGSYQETQYF
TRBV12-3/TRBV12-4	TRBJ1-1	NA	CASSFSGAQRNTEAFF
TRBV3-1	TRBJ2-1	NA	CASSQPLSGHEQFF
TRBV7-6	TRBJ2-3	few	CASSWTSGGDTQYF
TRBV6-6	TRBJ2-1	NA	CASSYENGEQFF
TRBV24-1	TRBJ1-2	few	CATSDSWTGRYTF
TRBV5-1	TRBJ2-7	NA	CASSLEPDYYEQYF
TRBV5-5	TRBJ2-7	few	CASSPRTSGIIYEQYF
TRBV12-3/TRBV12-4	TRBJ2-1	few	CASGPRTRYNEQFF
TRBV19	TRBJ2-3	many	CASSGGGDTQYF
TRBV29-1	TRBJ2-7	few	CSGTSLDEQYF
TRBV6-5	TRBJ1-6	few	CASSYLQGNSPLHF
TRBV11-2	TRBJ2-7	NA	CASSLELVRASLQYF
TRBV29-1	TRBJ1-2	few	CSAPGQDFGYTF
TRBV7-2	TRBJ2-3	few	CASSSPGRSPFTDTQYF
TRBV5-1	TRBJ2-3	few	CASSWRLAPSGADTQYF
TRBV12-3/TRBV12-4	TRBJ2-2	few	CASSLVGVSDTGELFF
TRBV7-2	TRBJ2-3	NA	CASSKMPGGSSTDTQYF
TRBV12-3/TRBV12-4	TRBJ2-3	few	CASSFLTGADTQYF
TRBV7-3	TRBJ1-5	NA	CASSLISLDAGPRGEPQHF
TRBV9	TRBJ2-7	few	CASSATGGSSYEQYF
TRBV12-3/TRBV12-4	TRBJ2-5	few	CASSRGLETQYF
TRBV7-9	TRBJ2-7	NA	CASSPEDAQYEQYF
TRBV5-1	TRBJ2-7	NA	CASRWRDRSYEQYF
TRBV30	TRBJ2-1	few	CAWTTGTSGYNEQFF
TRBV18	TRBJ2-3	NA	CASSPRTGHLTDTQYF
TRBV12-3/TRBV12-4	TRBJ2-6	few	CASSFGGAGANVLTF
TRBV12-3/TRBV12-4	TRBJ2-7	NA	CASSSTSLFYEQYF
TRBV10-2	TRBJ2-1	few	CATAGQGNEQFF
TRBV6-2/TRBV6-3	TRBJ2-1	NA	CASSPHQNEQFF
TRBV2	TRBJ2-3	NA	CAQTGTGGPSTDTQYF
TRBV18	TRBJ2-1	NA	CASSLSQGQGYNEQFF
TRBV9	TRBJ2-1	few	CASSVAAGPSSYNEQFF
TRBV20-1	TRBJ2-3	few	CSARGGSRGTDTQYF
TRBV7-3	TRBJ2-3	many	CASSPESGGAQYF
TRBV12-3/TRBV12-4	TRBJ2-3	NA	CASSLTGTGGPGTDTQYF
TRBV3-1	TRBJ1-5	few	CASSPAGGPNQPQHF
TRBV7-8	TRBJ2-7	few	CASSSPPWTEKYEQYF
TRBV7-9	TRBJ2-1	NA	CASSFGKGSLIAGGHNEQFF
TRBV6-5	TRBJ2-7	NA	CASSSSSSGSSYEQYF